In this sample, the clone carrying this T cell receptor (beta chain) turned up a few times. The sample comes from a study of molecular identifiers for immune sequencing clone quantification. TCRdb re-derived calls from the PCR reads in MiXCR, one entry per CDR3 protein. In the table there are about half a million distinct CDR3 sequences, around 23% of which are singletons. The CDR3 is 12 residues long. V lost 3 bases, J lost 6 bases, and 9 bases lay in between. Per the germline V gene, CDR1 is SNHLY and CDR2 is FYNNEI. Naive CD8 T cells underwent sorting with the CD8+CD4-CCR7+CD45RA+ definition. This TCR was sampled from a human donor in good health. Some libraries in this study had Jurkat cell RNA spiked in. The sequencing sample was made of naive CD8+ T cells from blood, with Jurkat cell RNA spiked in. Subset meaning: FACS-sorted CD8+CD4-CCR7+CD45RA+ naive T cells. The chain joins TRBV2 to TRBJ2-7; no clear D gene. The CDR3 region has the DNA TGTGCCAGCAGTGAGACGGCGGTCGAGCAGTACTTC. Its translation: CASSETAVEQYF. Full variable domain (missing parts from reference TRBV2 and TRBJ2-7): EPEVTQTPSHQVTQMGQEVILRCVPISNHLYFYWYRQILGQKVEFLVSFYNNEISEKSEIFDDQFSVERPDGSNFTLKIRSTKLEDSAMYFCASSETAVEQYFGPGTRLTVT.